This TCR beta chain is from a study of cytomegalovirus exposure and HLA in healthy donors. At the level of the study: Sequencing of 150 million to 200 million T cells in an earlier analysis found 100 million to 140 million unique TCR beta sequences. Assignment to the Caucasian-associated ancestry cluster applied to over 70% of the approximately 380 genotyped donors.

The PCR employed 60 Vbeta primers together with 13 Jbeta primers. Method: immunoSEQ multiplex PCR; TCRdb's copy keeps in-frame clones and lacks some. The ten most abundant clones cover about a sixth of a sample with 45,000 to 50,000 clones. This receptor was obtained from a male donor in good health and CMV-seronegative. The sequencing sample was made of PBMCs.

The CDR3 loop reads CASSQKAGTGIFQYF. Written as DNA, the CDR3 is TGCGCCAGCAGCCAAAAGGCGGGGACAGGGATCTTTCAGTACTTC. The V call is TRBV4-3, the J call TRBJ2-4; 9 positions match TRBD1. In germline, CDR1 is LGHNA, CDR2 YSLEER. J gave up 11 bases and V 2 bases, and 10 bases lay outside the gene matches. The CDR3 length is 15 residues.